This TCR beta chain was found in a study of T cell responses to AZD1222 COVID-19 vaccine. Study overall: Pooling of second doses given at about 4 or about 12 weeks was done.

Germline V gene sequence: CDR1 MDHEN, CDR2 SYDVKM. With 3 bases clipped from V and 5 bases from J, the junction kept 13 bases outside the gene matches. The CDR3 contains 17 residues. In the case of this clone: Its antigen is as yet unknown.

The method was immunoSEQ multiplex PCR; TCRdb's version includes in-frame clones alone and lacks a portion of them. Of over 95,000 clones listed, 85% to 95% were seen once; the top ten hold roughly 13%. General observations from the study: Just six people given AZD1222 tested seropositive at baseline.

Sequenced material: peripheral blood, taken on day 0 of AZD1222 vaccination. This chain links TRBV28 with TRBJ1-5; 7 bases align to TRBD1. The source is an adult in good health. CDR3 region: CASSFSPGTARHQPQHF. CDR3 sequence (DNA): TGTGCCAGCAGTTTCAGTCCCGGGACAGCTAGGCATCAGCCCCAGCATTTT.